What follows describes a single T cell receptor beta chain. Its target is unknown. The data belong to a study of T cell responses to AZD1222 COVID-19 vaccine. Study results and limitations: The number of AZD1222 recipients seropositive at baseline was only five or six. Across the whole spike, CD4 TCRs peaked at regions 160-218 and 743-854.

Assay: immunoSEQ multiplex PCR; the TCRdb copy retains only in-frame clones and omits some. The sample holds over 110,000 clones, roughly 90% seen once. The CDR3 totals 14 residues. Trimming removed 1 base at V and 2 bases at J, with 9 bases between. From germline, CDR1 is SGHTA and CDR2 FQGNSA. The sequence derives from an adult who received the AZD1222 COVID-19 vaccine. The material was peripheral blood, obtained 28 days after the second AZD1222 dose. The chain employs TRBV7-2 and TRBJ2-7; D remains ambiguous. The CDR3 sequence is CASSLGQSTYEQYF. CDR3 sequence (DNA): TGTGCCAGCAGCTTAGGTCAATCGACCTACGAGCAGTACTTC.